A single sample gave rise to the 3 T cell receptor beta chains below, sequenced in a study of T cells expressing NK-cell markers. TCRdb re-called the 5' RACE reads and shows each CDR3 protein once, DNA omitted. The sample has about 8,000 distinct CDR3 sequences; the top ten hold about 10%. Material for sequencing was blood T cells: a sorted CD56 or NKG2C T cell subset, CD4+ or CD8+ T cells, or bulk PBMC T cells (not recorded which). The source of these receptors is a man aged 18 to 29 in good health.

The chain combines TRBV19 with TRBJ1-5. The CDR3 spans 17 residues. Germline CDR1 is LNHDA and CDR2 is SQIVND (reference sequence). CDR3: CASSIDGGRRANQPQHF.

The CDR3 here is CASSYSYRVETQYF. The chain couples TRBV6-5 to TRBJ2-5; checking the TCRdb D call of TRBD1 is not possible without DNA. CDR3 size: 14 residues. Looked up from germline, CDR1 is MNHEY and CDR2 is SVGAGI.

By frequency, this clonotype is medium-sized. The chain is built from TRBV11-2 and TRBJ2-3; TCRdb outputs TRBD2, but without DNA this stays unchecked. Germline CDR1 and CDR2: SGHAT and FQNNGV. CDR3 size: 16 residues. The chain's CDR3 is CASSLSLAGVSDTQYF.